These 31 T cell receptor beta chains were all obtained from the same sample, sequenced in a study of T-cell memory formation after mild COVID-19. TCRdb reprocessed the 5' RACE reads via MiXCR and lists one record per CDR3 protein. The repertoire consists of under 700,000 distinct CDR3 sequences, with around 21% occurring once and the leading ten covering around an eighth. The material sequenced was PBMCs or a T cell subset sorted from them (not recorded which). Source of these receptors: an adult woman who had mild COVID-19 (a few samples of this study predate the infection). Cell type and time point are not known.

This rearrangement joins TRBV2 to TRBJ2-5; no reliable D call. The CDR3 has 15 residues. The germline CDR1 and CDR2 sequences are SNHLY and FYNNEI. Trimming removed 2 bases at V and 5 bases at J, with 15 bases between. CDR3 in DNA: TGTGCCAGCAGTGAATTGGCGGAACCACGGGAGACCCAGTACTTC. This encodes CASSELAEPRETQYF.

The CDR3 DNA reads TGTGCCAGCAGCTCATTGGGACAGGGGGCTTATGGCTACACCTTC. It translates to CASSSLGQGAYGYTF. The genes are TRBV7-9 and TRBJ1-2; 12 bases line up with TRBD1. The length of the CDR3 is 15 residues. Germline V lookup: CDR1 SEHNR, CDR2 FQNEAQ (reference sequence). V was clipped by 4 bases and J by 5 bases; unmatched bases: 5. The full variable domain, in which reference TRBV7-9 and TRBJ1-2 provide the parts outside the CDR3, is DTGVSQNPRHKITKRGQNVTFRCDPISEHNRLYWYRQTLGQGPEFLTYFQNEAQLEKSRLLSDRFSAERPKGSFSTLEIQRTEQGDSAMYLCASSSLGQGAYGYTFGSGTRLTVV.

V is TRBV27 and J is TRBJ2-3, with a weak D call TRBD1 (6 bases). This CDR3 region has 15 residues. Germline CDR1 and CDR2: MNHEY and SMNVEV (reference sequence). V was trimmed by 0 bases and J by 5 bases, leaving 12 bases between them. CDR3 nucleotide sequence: TGTGCCAGCAGTTTATCAGTGGGGGCCATAGATACGCAGTATTTT. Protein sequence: CASSLSVGAIDTQYF.

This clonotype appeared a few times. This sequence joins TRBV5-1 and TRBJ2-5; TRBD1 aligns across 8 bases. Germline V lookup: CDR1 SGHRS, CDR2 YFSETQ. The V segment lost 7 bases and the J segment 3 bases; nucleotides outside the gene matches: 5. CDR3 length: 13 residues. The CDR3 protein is CASGGQGEETQYF. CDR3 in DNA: TGCGCCAGCGGCGGACAGGGTGAAGAGACCCAGTACTTC.

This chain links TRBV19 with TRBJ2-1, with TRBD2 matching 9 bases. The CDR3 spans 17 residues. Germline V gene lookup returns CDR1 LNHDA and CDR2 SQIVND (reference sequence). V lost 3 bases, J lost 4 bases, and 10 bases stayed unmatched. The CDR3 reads CASSIVVSGGTYNEQFF. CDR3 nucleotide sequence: TGTGCCAGTAGTATTGTGGTCAGCGGGGGGACGTACAATGAGCAGTTCTTC. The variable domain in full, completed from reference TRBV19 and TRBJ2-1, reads DGGITQSPKYLFRKEGQNVTLSCEQNLNHDAMYWYRQDPGQGLRLIYYSQIVNDFQKGDIAEGYSVSREKKESFPLTVTSAQKNPTAFYLCASSIVVSGGTYNEQFFGPGTRLTVL.

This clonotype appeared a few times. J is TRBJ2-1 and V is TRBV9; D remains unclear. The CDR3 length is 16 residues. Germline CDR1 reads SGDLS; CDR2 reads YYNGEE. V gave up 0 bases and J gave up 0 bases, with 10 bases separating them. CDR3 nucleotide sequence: TGTGCCAGCAGCGTAGATGGCGGATACTCCTACAATGAGCAGTTCTTC. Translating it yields CASSVDGGYSYNEQFF.

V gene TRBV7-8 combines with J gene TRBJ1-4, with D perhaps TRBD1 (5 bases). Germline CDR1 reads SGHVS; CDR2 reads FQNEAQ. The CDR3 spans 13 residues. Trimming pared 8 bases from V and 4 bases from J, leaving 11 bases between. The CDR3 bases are TGTGCCAGCCTCGGGGCCCTTAATGAAAAACTGTTTTTT. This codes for CASLGALNEKLFF.

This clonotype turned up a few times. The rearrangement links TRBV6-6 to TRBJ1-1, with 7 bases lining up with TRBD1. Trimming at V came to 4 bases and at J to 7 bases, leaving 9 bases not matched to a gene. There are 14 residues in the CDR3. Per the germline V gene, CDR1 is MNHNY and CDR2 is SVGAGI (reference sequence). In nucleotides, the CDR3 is TGTGCCAGCAGTTGGGACAGCCCGGCGGGTGAAGCTTTCTTT. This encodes CASSWDSPAGEAFF.

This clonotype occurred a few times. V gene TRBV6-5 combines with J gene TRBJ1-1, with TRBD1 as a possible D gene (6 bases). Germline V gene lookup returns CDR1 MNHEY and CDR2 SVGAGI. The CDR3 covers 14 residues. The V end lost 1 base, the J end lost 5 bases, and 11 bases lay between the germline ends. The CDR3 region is CASSYLGGGTEAFF. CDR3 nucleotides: TGTGCCAGCAGTTACTTGGGAGGGGGGACTGAAGCTTTCTTT.

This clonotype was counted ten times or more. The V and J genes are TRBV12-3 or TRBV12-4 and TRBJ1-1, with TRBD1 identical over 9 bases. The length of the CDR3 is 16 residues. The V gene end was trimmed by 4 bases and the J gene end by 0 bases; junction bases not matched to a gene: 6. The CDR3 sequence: CASSSTGGRMNTEAFF. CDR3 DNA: TGTGCCAGCAGTTCTACAGGGGGCAGGATGAACACTGAAGCTTTCTTT.

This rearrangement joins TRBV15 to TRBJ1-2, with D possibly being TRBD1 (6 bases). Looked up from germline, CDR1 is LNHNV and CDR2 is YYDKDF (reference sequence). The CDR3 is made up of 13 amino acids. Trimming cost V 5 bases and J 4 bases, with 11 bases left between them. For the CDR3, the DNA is TGTGCCACCAGCCCGGGGGACATCTATGGCTACACCTTC. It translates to CATSPGDIYGYTF.

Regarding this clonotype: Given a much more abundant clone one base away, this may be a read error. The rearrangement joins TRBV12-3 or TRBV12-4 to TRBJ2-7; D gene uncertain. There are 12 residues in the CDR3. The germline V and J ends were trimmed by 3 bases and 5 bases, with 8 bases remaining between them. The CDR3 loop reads CASSFGFDEQYF. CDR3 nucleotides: TGTGCCAGCAGTTTCGGCTTCGACGAGCAGTACTTC.

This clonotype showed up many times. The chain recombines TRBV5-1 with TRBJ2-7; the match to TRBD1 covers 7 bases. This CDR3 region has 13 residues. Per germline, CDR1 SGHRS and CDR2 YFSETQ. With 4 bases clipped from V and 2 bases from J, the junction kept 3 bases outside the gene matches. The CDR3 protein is CASSPDRPYEQYF. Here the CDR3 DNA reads TGCGCCAGCAGCCCGGACAGGCCCTACGAGCAGTACTTC.

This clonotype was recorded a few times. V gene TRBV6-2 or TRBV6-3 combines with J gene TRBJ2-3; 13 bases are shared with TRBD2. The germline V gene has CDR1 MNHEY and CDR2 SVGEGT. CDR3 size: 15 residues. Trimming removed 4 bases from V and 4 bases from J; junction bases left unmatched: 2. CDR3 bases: TGTGCCAGCAGTTGGGGACTAGCGGGACCAGATACGCAGTATTTT. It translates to CASSWGLAGPDTQYF.

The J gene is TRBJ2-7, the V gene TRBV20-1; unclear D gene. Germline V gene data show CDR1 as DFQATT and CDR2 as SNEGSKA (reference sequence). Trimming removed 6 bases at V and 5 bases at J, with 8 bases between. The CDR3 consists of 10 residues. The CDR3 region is CSAHFHEQYF. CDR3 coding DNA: TGCAGTGCGCATTTCCACGAGCAGTACTTC.

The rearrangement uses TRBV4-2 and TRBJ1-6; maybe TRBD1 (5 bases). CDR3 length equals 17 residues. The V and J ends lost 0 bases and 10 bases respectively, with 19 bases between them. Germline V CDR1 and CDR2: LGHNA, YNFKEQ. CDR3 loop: CASSQDLGEEDHSPLHF. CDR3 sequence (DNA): TGTGCCAGCAGCCAAGATTTAGGGGAGGAGGATCACTCACCCCTCCACTTT.

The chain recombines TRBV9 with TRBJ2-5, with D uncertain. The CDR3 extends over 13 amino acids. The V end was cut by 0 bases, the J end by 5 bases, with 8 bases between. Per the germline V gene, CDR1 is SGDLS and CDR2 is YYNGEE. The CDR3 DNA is TGTGCCAGCAGCGTAGCTACCGGGGAGACCCAGTACTTC. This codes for CASSVATGETQYF. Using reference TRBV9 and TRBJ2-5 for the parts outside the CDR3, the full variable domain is DSGVTQTPKHLITATGQRVTLRCSPRSGDLSVYWYQQSLDQGLQFLIQYYNGEERAKGNILERFSAQQFPDLHSELNLSSLELGDSALYFCASSVATGETQYFGPGTRLLVL.

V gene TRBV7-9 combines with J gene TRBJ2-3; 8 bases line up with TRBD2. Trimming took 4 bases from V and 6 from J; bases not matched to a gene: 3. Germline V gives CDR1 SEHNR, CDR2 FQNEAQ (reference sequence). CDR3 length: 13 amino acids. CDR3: CASSYREGDTQYF. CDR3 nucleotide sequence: TGTGCCAGCAGCTACCGGGAGGGGGATACGCAGTATTTT. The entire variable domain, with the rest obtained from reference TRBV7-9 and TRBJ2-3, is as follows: DTGVSQNPRHKITKRGQNVTFRCDPISEHNRLYWYRQTLGQGPEFLTYFQNEAQLEKSRLLSDRFSAERPKGSFSTLEIQRTEQGDSAMYLCASSYREGDTQYFGPGTRLTVL.

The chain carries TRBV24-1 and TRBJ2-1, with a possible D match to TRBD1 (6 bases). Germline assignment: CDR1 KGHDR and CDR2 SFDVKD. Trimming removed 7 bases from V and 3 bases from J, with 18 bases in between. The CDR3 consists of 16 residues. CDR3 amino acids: CATSRRGGLGYNEQFF. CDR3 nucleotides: TGTGCCACCAGCCGTAGAGGGGGTTTGGGCTACAATGAGCAGTTCTTC.

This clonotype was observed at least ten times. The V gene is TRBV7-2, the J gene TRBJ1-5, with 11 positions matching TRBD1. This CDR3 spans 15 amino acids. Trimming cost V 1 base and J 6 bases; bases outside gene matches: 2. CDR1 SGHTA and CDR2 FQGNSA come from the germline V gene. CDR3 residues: CASSLGTGGIQPQHF. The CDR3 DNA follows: TGTGCCAGCAGCTTAGGGACAGGGGGCATTCAGCCCCAGCATTTT. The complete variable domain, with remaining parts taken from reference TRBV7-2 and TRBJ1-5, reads GAGVSQSPSNKVTEKGKDVELRCDPISGHTALYWYRQSLGQGLEFLIYFQGNSAPDKSGLPSDRFSAERTGGSVSTLTIQRTQQEDSAVYLCASSLGTGGIQPQHFGDGTRLSIL.

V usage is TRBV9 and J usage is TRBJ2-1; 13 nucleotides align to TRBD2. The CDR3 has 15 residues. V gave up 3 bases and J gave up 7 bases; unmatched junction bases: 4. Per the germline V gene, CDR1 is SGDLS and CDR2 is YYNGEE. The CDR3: CASSATSGRENEQFF. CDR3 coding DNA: TGTGCCAGCAGCGCTACTAGCGGGAGGGAGAATGAGCAGTTCTTC.

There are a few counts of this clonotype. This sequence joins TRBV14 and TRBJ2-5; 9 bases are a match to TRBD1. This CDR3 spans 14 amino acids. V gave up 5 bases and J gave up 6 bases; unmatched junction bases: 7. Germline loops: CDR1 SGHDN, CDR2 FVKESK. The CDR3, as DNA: TGTGCCAGCAGCGGCTGGACAGGGGCCAAGACCCAGTACTTC. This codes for CASSGWTGAKTQYF.

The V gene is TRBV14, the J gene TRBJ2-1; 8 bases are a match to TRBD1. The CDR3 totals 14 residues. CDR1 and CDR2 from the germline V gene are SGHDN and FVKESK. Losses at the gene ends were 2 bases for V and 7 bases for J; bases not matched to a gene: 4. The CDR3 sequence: CASSQLTGVNEQFF. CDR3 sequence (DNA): TGTGCCAGCAGCCAACTGACAGGGGTAAATGAGCAGTTCTTC.

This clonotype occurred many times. CDR3 loop: CSVKGGSGELFF. In nucleotides, the CDR3 is TGCAGCGTTAAGGGTGGTTCCGGGGAGCTGTTTTTT. The chain couples TRBV29-1 to TRBJ2-2; no clear D. V shed 5 bases and J shed 6 bases, with 10 bases lying between them. This CDR3 has 12 amino acids. Germline V CDR1 and CDR2: SQVTM, ANQGSEA.

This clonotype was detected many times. CDR3 sequence reads: CAWRPTDSILEQYF. CDR3 DNA sequence: TGTGCCTGGCGTCCGACGGACTCCATTCTCGAGCAGTACTTC. The chain is built from TRBV30 and TRBJ2-7, with D tentatively TRBD2 (5 bases). The CDR3 runs 14 residues. Trimming cost V 5 bases and J 6 bases, with 20 bases left between them. The V gene's germline CDR1 is GTSNPN and CDR2 SVGIG (reference sequence).

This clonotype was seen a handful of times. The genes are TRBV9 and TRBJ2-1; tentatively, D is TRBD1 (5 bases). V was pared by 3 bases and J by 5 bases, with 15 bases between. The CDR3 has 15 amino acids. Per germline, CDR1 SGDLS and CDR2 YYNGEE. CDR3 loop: CASSAAGISHNEQFF. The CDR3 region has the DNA TGTGCCAGCAGCGCGGCAGGGATTTCACACAATGAGCAGTTCTTC.

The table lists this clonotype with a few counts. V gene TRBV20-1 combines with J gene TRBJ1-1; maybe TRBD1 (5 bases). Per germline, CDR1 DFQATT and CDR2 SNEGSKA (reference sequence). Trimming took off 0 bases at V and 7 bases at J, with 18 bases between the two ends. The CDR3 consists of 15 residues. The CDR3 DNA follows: TGCAGTGCTAGAGACCTTACAGGAGGGGCGAATGAAGCTTTCTTT. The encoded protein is CSARDLTGGANEAFF.

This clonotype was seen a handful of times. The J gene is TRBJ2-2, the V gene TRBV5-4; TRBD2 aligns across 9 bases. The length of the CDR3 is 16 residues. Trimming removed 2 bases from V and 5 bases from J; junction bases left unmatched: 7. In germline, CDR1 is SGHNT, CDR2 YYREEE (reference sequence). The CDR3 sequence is CASSFRAGGRTGELFF. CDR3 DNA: TGTGCCAGCAGCTTTCGAGCGGGAGGTCGGACCGGGGAGCTGTTTTTT.

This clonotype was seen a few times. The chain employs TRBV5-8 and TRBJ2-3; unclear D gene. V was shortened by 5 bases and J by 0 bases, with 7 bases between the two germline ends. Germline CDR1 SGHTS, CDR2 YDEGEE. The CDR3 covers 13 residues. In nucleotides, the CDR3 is TGTGCCAGCAGTAGGGTGAGCACAGATACGCAGTATTTT. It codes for CASSRVSTDTQYF.

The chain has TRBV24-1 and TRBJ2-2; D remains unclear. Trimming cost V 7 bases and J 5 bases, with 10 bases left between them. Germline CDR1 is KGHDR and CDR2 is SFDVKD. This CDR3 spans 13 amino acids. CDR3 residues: CATSGTPTGELFF. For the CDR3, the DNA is TGTGCCACCAGCGGTACACCGACCGGGGAGCTGTTTTTT.

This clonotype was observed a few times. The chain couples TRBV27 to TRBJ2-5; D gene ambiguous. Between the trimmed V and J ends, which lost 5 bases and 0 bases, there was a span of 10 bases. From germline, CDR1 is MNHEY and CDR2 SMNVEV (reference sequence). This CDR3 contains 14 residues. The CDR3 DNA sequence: TGTGCCAGCAGTCTGGGTCCGTACCAAGAGACCCAGTACTTC. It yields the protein CASSLGPYQETQYF.